The following is a TCR beta chain sequence with its context. Its antigen is unidentified. The sample is drawn from a study of blood T cells in healthy people across ages. Overall study context: Every two T cells gave about one barcoded beta molecule via template switching. Study-level findings and limits: Those diversity estimates obtained from one million T cells were thought to be underestimates.

Germline CDR1 SGHNT, CDR2 YENEEA. CDR3 length: 15 residues. The ends lost 8 bases at V and 8 bases at J; junction bases unmatched: 14. The second PCR ran 7 to 11 cycles with a sample-barcoded 5' primer and J-beta primers. TCRdb independently ran MiXCR on the 5' RACE reads; one entry per CDR3 protein. This table has around 1,000,000 distinct CDR3 sequences, about 25% appearing once. These data were also reused for a study on T cells of mothers and their children. Per that study: The authors identified no persistent microchimeric T cell clones.

This TCR came from a girl under 10 years old in good health. The V and J genes are TRBV11-3 and TRBJ2-4, with 8 bases aligning to TRBD1. The sequenced sample was blood. The CDR3 is CASSIWDRRWDIQYF. The CDR3 DNA follows: TGTGCCAGCTCGATTTGGGACAGGCGATGGGACATTCAGTACTTC.